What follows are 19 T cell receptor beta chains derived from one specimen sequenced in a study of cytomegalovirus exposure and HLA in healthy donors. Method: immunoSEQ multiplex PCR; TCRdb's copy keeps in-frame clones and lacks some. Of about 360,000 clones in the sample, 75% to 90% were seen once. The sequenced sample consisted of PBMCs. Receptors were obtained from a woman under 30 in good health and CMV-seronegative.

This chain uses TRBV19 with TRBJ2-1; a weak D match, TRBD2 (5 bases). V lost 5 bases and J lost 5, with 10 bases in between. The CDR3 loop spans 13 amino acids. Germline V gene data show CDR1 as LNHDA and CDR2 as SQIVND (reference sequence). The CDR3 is CASSGGPNNEQFF. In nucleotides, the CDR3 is TGTGCCAGTAGTGGAGGCCCAAACAATGAGCAGTTCTTC.

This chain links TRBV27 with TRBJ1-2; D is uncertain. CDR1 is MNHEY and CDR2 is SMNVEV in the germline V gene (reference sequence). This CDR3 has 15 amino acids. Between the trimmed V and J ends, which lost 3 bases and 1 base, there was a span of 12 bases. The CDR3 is CASSLIGGGNYGYTF. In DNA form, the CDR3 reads TGTGCCAGCAGTTTGATCGGAGGTGGTAACTATGGCTACACCTTC.

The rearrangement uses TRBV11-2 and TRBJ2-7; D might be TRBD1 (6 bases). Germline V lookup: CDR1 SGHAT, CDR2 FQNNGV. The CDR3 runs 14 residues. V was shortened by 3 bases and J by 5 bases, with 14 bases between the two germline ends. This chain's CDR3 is CASSFWGRRNEQYF. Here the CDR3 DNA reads TGTGCCAGCAGCTTCTGGGGGCGCCGCAACGAGCAGTACTTC.

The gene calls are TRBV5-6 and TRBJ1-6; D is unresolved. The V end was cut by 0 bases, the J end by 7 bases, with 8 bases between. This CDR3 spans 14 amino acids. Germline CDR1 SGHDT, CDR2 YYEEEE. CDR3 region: CASSLESRNSPLHF. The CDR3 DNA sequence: TGTGCCAGCAGCTTGGAATCGCGGAATTCACCCCTCCACTTT.

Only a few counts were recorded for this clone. This CDR3 is CASSLYDRGLYGYTF. CDR3 DNA sequence: TGTGCCAGCTCACTTTATGACAGGGGACTCTATGGCTACACCTTC. The rearrangement joins TRBV18 to TRBJ1-2; the match to TRBD1 covers 8 bases. The germline CDR1 and CDR2 sequences are KGHSH and LQKENI. Trimming removed 4 bases from V and 4 bases from J; junction bases left unmatched: 8. CDR3 length: 15 amino acids.

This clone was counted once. DNA of the CDR3: TGCGCCAGCAGCTTGGGTCTAGGCACTGAAGCTTTCTTT. This gives the protein CASSLGLGTEAFF. The rearrangement joins TRBV5-1 to TRBJ1-1; D is undetermined. The germline V gene has CDR1 SGHRS and CDR2 YFSETQ. The CDR3 has 13 amino acids. Trimming stripped 0 bases from V and 4 bases from J, with 7 bases between. Together with reference TRBV5-1 and TRBJ1-1, the CDR3 gives the full variable domain: KAGVTQTPRYLIKTRGQQVTLSCSPISGHRSVSWYQQTPGQGLQFLFEYFSETQRNKGNFPGRFSGRQFSNSRSEMNVSTLELGDSALYLCASSLGLGTEAFFGQGTRLTVV.

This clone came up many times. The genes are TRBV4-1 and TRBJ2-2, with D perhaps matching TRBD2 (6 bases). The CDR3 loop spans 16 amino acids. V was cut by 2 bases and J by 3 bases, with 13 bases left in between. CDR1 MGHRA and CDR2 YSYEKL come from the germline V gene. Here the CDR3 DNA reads TGCGCCAGCAGCCAATTTAGTGCGGGGTACACCGGGGAGCTGTTTTTT. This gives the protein CASSQFSAGYTGELFF.

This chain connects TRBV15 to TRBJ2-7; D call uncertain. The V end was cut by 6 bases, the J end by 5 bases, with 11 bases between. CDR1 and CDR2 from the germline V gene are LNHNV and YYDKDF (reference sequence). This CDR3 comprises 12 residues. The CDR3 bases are TGTGCCACCAGTTTGATACGGGACGAGCAGTACTTC. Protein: CATSLIRDEQYF.

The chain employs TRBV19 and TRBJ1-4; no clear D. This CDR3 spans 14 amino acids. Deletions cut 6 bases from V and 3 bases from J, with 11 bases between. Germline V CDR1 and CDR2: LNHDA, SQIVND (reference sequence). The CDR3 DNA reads TGTGCCAGTAGACCCAATACGGCTAATGAAAAACTGTTTTTT. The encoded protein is CASRPNTANEKLFF.

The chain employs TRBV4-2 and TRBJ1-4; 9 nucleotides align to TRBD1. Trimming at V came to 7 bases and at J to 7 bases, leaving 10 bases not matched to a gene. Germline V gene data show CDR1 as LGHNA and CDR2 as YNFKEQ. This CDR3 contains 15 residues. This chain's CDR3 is CASTAWDRDGEKLFF. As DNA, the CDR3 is TGTGCCAGCACCGCTTGGGACAGGGACGGTGAAAAACTGTTTTTT.

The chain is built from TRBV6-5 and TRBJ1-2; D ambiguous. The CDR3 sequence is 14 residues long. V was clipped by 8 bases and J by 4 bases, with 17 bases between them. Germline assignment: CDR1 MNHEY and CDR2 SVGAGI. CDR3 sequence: CASLPRPGLYGYTF. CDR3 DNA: TGTGCCAGCTTACCTCGGCCGGGTCTCTATGGCTACACCTTC.

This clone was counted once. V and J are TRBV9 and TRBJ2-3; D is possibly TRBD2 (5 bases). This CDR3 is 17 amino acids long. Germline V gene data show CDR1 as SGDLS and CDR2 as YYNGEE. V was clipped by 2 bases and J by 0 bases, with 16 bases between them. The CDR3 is CASSVPLERSSTDTQYF. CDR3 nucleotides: TGTGCCAGCAGCGTCCCTTTAGAGCGGTCCAGCACAGATACGCAGTATTTT.

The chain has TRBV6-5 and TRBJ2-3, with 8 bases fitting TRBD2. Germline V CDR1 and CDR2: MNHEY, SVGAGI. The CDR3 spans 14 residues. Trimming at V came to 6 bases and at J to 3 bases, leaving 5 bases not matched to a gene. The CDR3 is CASRPRGGTDTQYF. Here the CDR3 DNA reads TGTGCCAGCAGACCCCGGGGGGGGACAGATACGCAGTATTTT.

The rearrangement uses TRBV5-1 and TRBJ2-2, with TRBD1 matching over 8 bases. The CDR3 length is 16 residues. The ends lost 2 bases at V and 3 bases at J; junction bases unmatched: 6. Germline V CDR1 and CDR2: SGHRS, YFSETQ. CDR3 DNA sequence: TGCGCCAGCAGCTTAATGACAGGGGTTGACACCGGGGAGCTGTTTTTT. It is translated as CASSLMTGVDTGELFF.

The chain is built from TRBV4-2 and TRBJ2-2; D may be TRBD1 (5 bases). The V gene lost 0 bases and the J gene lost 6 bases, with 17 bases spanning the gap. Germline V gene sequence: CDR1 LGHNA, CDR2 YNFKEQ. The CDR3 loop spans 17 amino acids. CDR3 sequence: CASSQDVGSGRAGELFF. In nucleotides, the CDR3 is TGTGCCAGCAGCCAAGATGTGGGCTCCGGCAGGGCCGGGGAGCTGTTTTTT.

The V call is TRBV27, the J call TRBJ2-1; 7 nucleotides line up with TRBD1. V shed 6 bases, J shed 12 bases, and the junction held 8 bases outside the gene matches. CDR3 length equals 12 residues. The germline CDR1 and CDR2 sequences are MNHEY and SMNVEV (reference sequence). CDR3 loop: CASSQGDLGQFF. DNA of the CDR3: TGTGCCAGCAGCCAGGGGGACCTGGGGCAGTTCTTC.

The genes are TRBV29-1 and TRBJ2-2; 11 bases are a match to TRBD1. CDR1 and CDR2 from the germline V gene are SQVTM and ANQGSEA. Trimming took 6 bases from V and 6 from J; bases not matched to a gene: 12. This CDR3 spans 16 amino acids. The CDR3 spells CSVSKPGQGVAGELFF. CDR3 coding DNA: TGCAGCGTATCAAAGCCGGGACAGGGGGTGGCCGGGGAGCTGTTTTTT.

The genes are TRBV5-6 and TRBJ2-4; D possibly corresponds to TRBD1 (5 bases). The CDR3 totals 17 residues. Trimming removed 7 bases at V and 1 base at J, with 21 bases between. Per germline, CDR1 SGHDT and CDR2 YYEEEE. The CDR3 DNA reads TGTGCCAGCGGCGCTTACACAGGACCCCAGGCCAAAAACATTCAGTACTTC. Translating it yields CASGAYTGPQAKNIQYF.

The CDR3 bases are TGTGCCAGCAGAGGAGGGGGCGAGAACACTGAAGCTTTCTTT. Translation: CASRGGGENTEAFF. This sequence joins TRBV6-1 and TRBJ1-1; 7 bases align to TRBD1. The CDR3 covers 14 residues. Germline V gene data show CDR1 as MNHNS and CDR2 as SASEGT. Trimming took 6 bases from V and 1 from J; bases not matched to a gene: 5.